This passage covers 25 T cell receptor beta chains from one sample sequenced in a study of T-cell memory formation after mild COVID-19. TCRdb called the 5' RACE reads again in MiXCR, with one record for every CDR3 protein. The sample consists of roughly 350,000 distinct CDR3 sequences, roughly 15% of them appearing once. Sample: PBMCs or a T cell subset sorted from them (not recorded which). The receptors stem from a man younger than 30 who had mild COVID-19 (a few samples of this study predate the infection). Cell type and time point are not known.

There are many counts of this clonotype. The rearrangement links TRBV27 to TRBJ2-7; 7 positions agree with TRBD2. Trimming removed 2 bases from V and 7 bases from J; junction bases left unmatched: 8. Germline V gene lookup returns CDR1 MNHEY and CDR2 SMNVEV (reference sequence). The CDR3 is made up of 14 amino acids. DNA for the CDR3: TGTGCCAGCAGTTTAGGACTAGGGACGGATGAGCAGTACTTC. As protein: CASSLGLGTDEQYF.

The chain is built from TRBV6-1 and TRBJ2-3, with 10 bases aligning to TRBD2. The CDR3 covers 14 residues. From germline, CDR1 is MNHNS and CDR2 SASEGT. The V segment lost 11 bases and the J segment 4 bases; nucleotides outside the gene matches: 9. The CDR3: CAVSERGGSDTQYF. DNA of the CDR3: TGTGCCGTTAGCGAGCGGGGGGGCTCAGATACGCAGTATTTT.

J is TRBJ1-2 and V is TRBV4-3, with TRBD1 matching 10 bases. The CDR3 loop spans 16 amino acids. CDR1 LGHNA and CDR2 YSLEER come from the germline V gene. The ends lost 0 bases at V and 8 bases at J; junction bases unmatched: 9. The CDR3 coding sequence is TGCGCCAGCAGCCAAGACCAGACAGGGGGCAGTTACGGCTACACCTTC. Protein sequence: CASSQDQTGGSYGYTF.

As DNA, the CDR3 is TGTGCCAGCAGTTCGCTAGCGGGGGGGCTTGAGCAGTTCTTC. This codes for CASSSLAGGLEQFF. The chain recombines TRBV6-2 or TRBV6-3 with TRBJ2-1; 12 nucleotides agree with TRBD2. The germline V gene encodes CDR1 MNHEY and CDR2 SVGEGT. V dropped 4 bases and J dropped 9; count of bases not matched to a gene: 4. This CDR3 is built from 14 residues.

The chain uses TRBV28 and TRBJ1-5; D is unresolved. Germline assignment: CDR1 MDHEN and CDR2 SYDVKM. The CDR3 spans 12 residues. V lost 8 bases to trimming and J lost 7 bases, with 12 bases between them. CDR3 DNA sequence: TGTGCCAGCTCCTACACCGGGCAGCCCCAGCATTTT. This encodes CASSYTGQPQHF.

This clonotype has just a few counts. The V gene is TRBV3-1, the J gene TRBJ2-2, with D possibly matching TRBD2 (5 bases). V was trimmed by 0 bases and J by 1 base, leaving 12 bases between them. This CDR3 has 17 residues. Looked up from germline, CDR1 is LGHDT and CDR2 is YNNKEL (reference sequence). CDR3 in amino acids: CASSQERGQLNTGELFF. CDR3 DNA sequence: TGTGCCAGCAGCCAAGAAAGAGGGCAACTGAACACCGGGGAGCTGTTTTTT.

This clonotype was observed a few times. V usage is TRBV28 and J usage is TRBJ1-1, with D possibly being TRBD1 (6 bases). Germline V gives CDR1 MDHEN, CDR2 SYDVKM. The CDR3 consists of 14 residues. V shed 5 bases and J shed 8 bases, with 18 bases lying between them. CDR3 coding DNA: TGTGCCAGCAGTACCCAGGGGCTCTTCCTCGAAGCTTTCTTT. It is translated as CASSTQGLFLEAFF.

The chain joins TRBV27 to TRBJ2-1; no clear D gene. This CDR3 comprises 15 residues. CDR1 is MNHEY and CDR2 is SMNVEV in the germline V gene (reference sequence). With 4 bases removed from V and 4 bases from J, the gap between germline ends came to 14 bases. Here the CDR3 reads CASSSPLTSYNEQFF. In nucleotides, the CDR3 is TGTGCCAGCAGTTCGCCCCTGACCAGTTACAATGAGCAGTTCTTC.

This chain connects TRBV9 to TRBJ1-6; no clear D gene. The CDR3 totals 15 residues. Germline values: CDR1 SGDLS, CDR2 YYNGEE. V lost 0 bases to trimming and J lost 7 bases, with 11 bases between them. The chain's CDR3 is CASSVAGNPNSPLHF. For the CDR3, the DNA is TGTGCCAGCAGCGTAGCTGGGAACCCAAATTCACCCCTCCACTTT. Complete variable domain (other parts from reference TRBV9 and TRBJ1-6): DSGVTQTPKHLITATGQRVTLRCSPRSGDLSVYWYQQSLDQGLQFLIQYYNGEERAKGNILERFSAQQFPDLHSELNLSSLELGDSALYFCASSVAGNPNSPLHFGNGTRLTVT.

The gene calls are TRBV10-3 and TRBJ1-2; TRBD1 might be the D (5 bases). The germline V gene encodes CDR1 ENHRY and CDR2 SYGVKD. The V gene lost 0 bases and the J gene lost 3 bases, with 8 bases spanning the gap. The CDR3 is 14 residues long. CDR3 sequence (DNA): TGTGCCATCAGTGAGTCAGAGGGGTACTATGGCTACACCTTC. It yields the protein CAISESEGYYGYTF.

As regards this clonotype: The CDR3 carries no conserved terminal phenylalanine or tryptophan, so it likely arises from a read error. This chain links TRBV3-1 with TRBJ2-5, with D tentatively TRBD1 (5 bases). The CDR3 has 14 residues. The V end lost 1 base, the J end lost 4 bases, and 10 bases lay between the germline ends. Germline lookup yields CDR1 LGHDT and CDR2 YNNKEL (reference sequence). CDR3 amino acids: CASSQGTGGETQYL. As DNA, the CDR3 is TGTGCCAGCAGCCAAGGCACAGGCGGAGAGACCCAGTACCTC.

The chain couples TRBV19 to TRBJ2-1, with D perhaps given as TRBD1 or TRBD2 (5 bases each). This CDR3 has 11 amino acids. Deletions cut 2 bases from V and 15 bases from J, with 11 bases between. CDR1 is LNHDA and CDR2 is SQIVND in the germline V gene (reference sequence). The CDR3 loop reads CASSIRGAPFF. The CDR3 DNA reads TGTGCCAGTAGTATACGAGGGGCTCCGTTCTTC.

The genes are TRBV7-9 and TRBJ2-1, with a tentative D call TRBD2 (6 bases). This CDR3 contains 15 residues. V was shortened by 5 bases and J by 6 bases, with 17 bases between the two germline ends. CDR1 is SEHNR and CDR2 is FQNEAQ in the germline V gene (reference sequence). CDR3: CASSPPGLQGNEQFF. CDR3 DNA: TGTGCCAGCAGCCCCCCGGGACTGCAGGGCAATGAGCAGTTCTTC.

J is TRBJ1-5 and V is TRBV20-1; D not resolved. Germline CDR1 DFQATT, CDR2 SNEGSKA (reference sequence). Trimming cost V 1 base and J 2 bases, with 9 bases left between them. The CDR3 covers 14 residues. CDR3 sequence: CSARGGIGNQPQHF. The CDR3 DNA reads TGCAGTGCTAGAGGAGGGATCGGCAATCAGCCCCAGCATTTT.

The chain recombines TRBV7-2 with TRBJ2-7, with D possibly matching TRBD2 (6 bases). The CDR3 is made up of 15 amino acids. The germline V gene encodes CDR1 SGHTA and CDR2 FQGNSA. The V end lost 3 bases, the J end lost 4 bases, and 16 bases lay between the germline ends. The CDR3: CASSFLGLQEYEQYF. The CDR3 nucleotides are TGTGCCAGCAGCTTCTTGGGACTCCAGGAGTACGAGCAGTACTTC.

The chain links TRBV6-5 to TRBJ1-2; no definite D call. Trimming pared 10 bases from V and 4 bases from J, leaving 13 bases between. The CDR3 is 12 amino acids. The V gene's germline CDR1 is MNHEY and CDR2 SVGAGI. The CDR3 sequence: CATLGAPYGYTF. The CDR3, as DNA: TGTGCCACCCTGGGAGCCCCCTATGGCTACACCTTC.

This clonotype was picked up one time. CDR3 nucleotide sequence: TGTGCCATCGCCCAGAGGAGTGAAGCTTTCTTT. It translates to CAIAQRSEAFF. The gene calls are TRBV10-3 and TRBJ1-1; D gene uncertain. Germline-derived CDR1 and CDR2 are ENHRY and SYGVKD. The V and J ends lost 8 bases and 7 bases respectively, with 11 bases between them. The length of the CDR3 is 11 residues.

The rearrangement uses TRBV19 and TRBJ2-5, with D perhaps TRBD2 (6 bases). Germline CDR1 is LNHDA and CDR2 is SQIVND (reference sequence). Trimming cost V 3 bases and J 4 bases, with 9 bases left between them. This CDR3 is built from 13 residues. The CDR3 spells CASSMSGVETQYF. In DNA form, the CDR3 reads TGTGCCAGTAGTATGTCGGGGGTAGAGACCCAGTACTTC.

V is TRBV20-1 and J is TRBJ1-5; D might be TRBD1 (5 bases). This CDR3 is built from 17 residues. Germline CDR1 DFQATT, CDR2 SNEGSKA (reference sequence). Between the trimmed V and J ends, which lost 0 bases and 4 bases, there was a span of 19 bases. The CDR3 sequence: CSAREHRDYTGNQPQHF. In DNA form, the CDR3 reads TGCAGTGCTAGAGAGCACCGGGACTACACTGGGAATCAGCCCCAGCATTTT.

V gene TRBV12-2 combines with J gene TRBJ1-4; TRBD1, the table's D call, lacks a check against the DNA. TRBV12-2 is tagged as a pseudogene. This CDR3 contains 16 residues. In nucleotides, the CDR3 is TGTGCAAGTCGCCGACGGACTAGGGACAGGGTTGAAAAACTGTTTTTT. This encodes CASRRRTRDRVEKLFF.

This rearrangement joins TRBV7-6 to TRBJ2-1; D ambiguous. Per the germline V gene, CDR1 is SGHVS and CDR2 is FNYEAQ. The germline V and J ends were trimmed by 5 bases and 7 bases, with 6 bases remaining between them. This CDR3 spans 11 amino acids. CDR3 nucleotides: TGTGCCAGCAGCGCCCGTAATGAGCAGTTCTTC. Its protein is CASSARNEQFF.

This clonotype has a handful of counts. V is TRBV3-1 and J is TRBJ2-3, with D perhaps matching TRBD1 (6 bases). The V and J ends lost 1 base and 4 bases respectively, with 12 bases between them. The CDR3 loop spans 15 amino acids. CDR1 and CDR2 from the germline V gene are LGHDT and YNNKEL (reference sequence). CDR3 in DNA: TGTGCCAGCAGCCAAGGGGGGCCCCGGTCAGATACGCAGTATTTT. It encodes CASSQGGPRSDTQYF.

This clonotype was detected only a few times. The chain is built from TRBV15 and TRBJ2-3, with TRBD1 identical over 10 bases. Trimming took 3 bases from V and 4 from J; bases not matched to a gene: 7. The germline V gene encodes CDR1 LNHNV and CDR2 YYDKDF (reference sequence). CDR3 length: 16 residues. Here the CDR3 reads CATSSTGTGVADTQYF. Here the CDR3 DNA reads TGTGCCACCAGCAGCACCGGGACAGGGGTAGCAGATACGCAGTATTTT.

This clonotype was counted at least ten times. The chain links TRBV12-3 or TRBV12-4 to TRBJ2-7; no definite D call. This CDR3 contains 12 residues. Trimming took 5 bases from V and 10 from J, leaving 15 bases between them. The DNA of the CDR3 is TGTGCCAGCAGTGGGCCCGGTACAGCCCAGTACTTC. Translated: CASSGPGTAQYF.

This clonotype was found a few times. The chain has TRBV18 and TRBJ2-5; 7 bases are shared with TRBD2. Trimming at V came to 6 bases and at J to 7 bases, leaving 8 bases not matched to a gene. Germline CDR1 and CDR2: KGHSH and LQKENI. This CDR3 comprises 13 residues. CDR3 sequence reads: CASSAGDLVTQYF. The CDR3 DNA reads as TGTGCCAGCTCCGCGGGGGACCTGGTGACCCAGTACTTC.